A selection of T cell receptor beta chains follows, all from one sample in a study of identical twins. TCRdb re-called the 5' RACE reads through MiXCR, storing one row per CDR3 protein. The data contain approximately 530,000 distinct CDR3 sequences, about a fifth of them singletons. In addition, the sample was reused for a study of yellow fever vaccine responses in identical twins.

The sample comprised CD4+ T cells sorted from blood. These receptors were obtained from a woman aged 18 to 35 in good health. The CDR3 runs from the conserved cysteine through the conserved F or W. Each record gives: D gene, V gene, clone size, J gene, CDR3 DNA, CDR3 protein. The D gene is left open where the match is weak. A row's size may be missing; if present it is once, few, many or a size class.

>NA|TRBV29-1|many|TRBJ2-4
TGCAGCGTTGAAGAAGGCAAAAACATTCAGTACTTC
CSVEEGKNIQYF
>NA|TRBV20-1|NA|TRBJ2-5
TGCAGTGCTAGCGATAGGGCCATCCAAGAGACCCAGTACTTC
CSASDRAIQETQYF
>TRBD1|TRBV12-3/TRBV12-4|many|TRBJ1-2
TGTGCCAGCAGTTTTTCAAGGGACAGGGTCGATGGCTACACCTTC
CASSFSRDRVDGYTF
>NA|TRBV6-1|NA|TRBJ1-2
TGTGCCAGCACCAACAGGGAGGGCTATGGCTACACCTTC
CASTNREGYGYTF
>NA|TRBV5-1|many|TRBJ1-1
TGCGCCAGCAGCTTGGCGGGTTACACTGAAGCTTTCTTT
CASSLAGYTEAFF
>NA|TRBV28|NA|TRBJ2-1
TGTGCCAGCAGTTTGCCGATCTGGGGGGCGAAGGGTGAGCAGTTCTTC
CASSLPIWGAKGEQFF
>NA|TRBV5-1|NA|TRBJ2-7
TGCGCCAGCAGCTTGGCCAGGGAGACCTACGAGCAGTACTTC
CASSLARETYEQYF
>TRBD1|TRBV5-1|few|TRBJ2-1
TGCGCCAGCACCCCCGGCCAGGGGGCCTACAATGAGCAGTTCTTC
CASTPGQGAYNEQFF
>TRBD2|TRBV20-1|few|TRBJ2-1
TGCAGTGCTAGAATCGGGACTAGCGGGAGAGGGCTTCCTTACAATGAGCAGTTCTTC
CSARIGTSGRGLPYNEQFF
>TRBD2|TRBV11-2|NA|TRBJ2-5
TGTGCCAGCACCCGTAAGGGGCGGGGAGGGGAGACCCAGTACTTC
CASTRKGRGGETQYF
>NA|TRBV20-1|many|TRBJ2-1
TGCAGTGCTAGAGATTTCCTAGGACGGAACAATGAGCAGTTCTTC
CSARDFLGRNNEQFF
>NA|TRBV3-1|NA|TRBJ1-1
TGTGCCAGCAGCCAACGGGACACGAACACTGAAGCTTTCTTT
CASSQRDTNTEAFF
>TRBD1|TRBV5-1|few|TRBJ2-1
TGCGCCAGCAGCTTGGAGGGGGCGAGGTACAATGAGCAGTTCTTC
CASSLEGARYNEQFF
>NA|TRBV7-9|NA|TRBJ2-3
TGTGCCAGCAGCCCCACGGGGTTTGGGACAGATACGCAGTATTTT
CASSPTGFGTDTQYF
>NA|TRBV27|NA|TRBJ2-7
TGTGCCAGCAGCGTAACGGCGACCGACTCCTACGAGCAGTACTTC
CASSVTATDSYEQYF
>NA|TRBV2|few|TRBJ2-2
TGTGCCAGCAGTGGGTCCTTAACGGGCGGGGAGCTGTTTTTT
CASSGSLTGGELFF
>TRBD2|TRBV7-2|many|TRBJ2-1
TGTGCCAGCAGCTTACCCCGGGGTAGCGGGGTATACAATGAGCAGTTCTTC
CASSLPRGSGVYNEQFF
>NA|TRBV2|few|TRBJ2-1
TGTGCCAGCATAGAACAAGGGGAACATTACAATGAGCAGTTCTTC
CASIEQGEHYNEQFF
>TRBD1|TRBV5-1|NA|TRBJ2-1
TGCGCCAGCAGGAGGGACAGGGCTGGGATGGATGAGCAGTTCTTC
CASRRDRAGMDEQFF
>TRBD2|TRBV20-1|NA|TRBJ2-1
TGCAGTGCTACCCGAACCCTAGCGGGGCAACGCAATGAGCAGTTCTTC
CSATRTLAGQRNEQFF
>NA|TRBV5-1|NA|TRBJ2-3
TGCGCCAGCAGCTTGGGGCAGCTCTCGGATACGCAGTATTTT
CASSLGQLSDTQYF
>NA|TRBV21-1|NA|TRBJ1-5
TGTGCCAGCGGTAGTAGCAATCAGCCCCAGCATTTT
CASGSSNQPQHF
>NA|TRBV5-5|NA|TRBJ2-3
TGTGCCAGCAGCTTTGACCTGCTTGGGCAGTATTTT
CASSFDLLGQYF
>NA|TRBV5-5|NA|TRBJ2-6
TGTGCCAGCAGCTTGGGTCAGTCTGGGGCCAACGTCCTGACTTTC
CASSLGQSGANVLTF
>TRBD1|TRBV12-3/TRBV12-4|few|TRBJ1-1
TGTGCCAGCAACCCGGGACAGGGGTGGGGCACTGAAGCTTTCTTT
CASNPGQGWGTEAFF
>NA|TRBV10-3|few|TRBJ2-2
TGTGCCATCAGTGAGGACAGGCCCGAGAACACCGGGGAGCTGTTTTTT
CAISEDRPENTGELFF
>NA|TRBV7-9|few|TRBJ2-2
TGTGCCAGCAGCTCCGCGTTACCCCTAGCCCCCGGGGAGCTGTTTTTT
CASSSALPLAPGELFF
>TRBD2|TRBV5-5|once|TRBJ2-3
TGTGCCAGCAGCCAGGGACTAGCACTCACAGATACGCAGTATTTT
CASSQGLALTDTQYF